The 28 T cell receptor beta chains listed next were all sequenced from one sample in a study of shared clonotypes between healthy human individuals (dated by TCRdb to 2018 to 2021). The library was obtained by the immunoSEQ multiplex PCR assay. Here the immuneACCESS table is served through TCRdb, limited to in-frame sequences with V and J called. Missing clones are a known gap in these copies; in checked studies unresolved V genes cover under half, and the rest lacks a known reason. Here the sample has fewer than 850,000 clones; around 72% occur a single time. The top ten clones comprise 1.8% of the sample. The specimen was memory CD4+ T cells sorted from blood. What the cell subset or site label conveys for this sample: CD45RA-negative fraction. The receptors derive from a woman aged 25 to 39 in good health.

This clone has a handful of counts. The genes are TRBV5-1 and TRBJ2-1; 11 positions agree with TRBD2. The CDR3 runs to 15 residues. With 4 bases clipped from V and 5 bases from J, the junction kept 5 bases outside the gene matches. Germline CDR1 SGHRS, CDR2 YFSETQ. CDR3 region: CASSGGTSGNNEQFF. For the CDR3, the DNA is TGCGCCAGCAGCGGGGGGACTAGCGGTAACAATGAGCAGTTCTTC.

CDR3 nucleotide sequence: TGTGCCAGCAGCTTAGCGGGTAGTCTAGTCTATGGCTACACCTTC. It is translated as CASSLAGSLVYGYTF. V is TRBV7-9 and J is TRBJ1-2, with D unclear. The V end was cut by 0 bases, the J end by 4 bases, with 12 bases between. In germline, CDR1 is SEHNR, CDR2 FQNEAQ (reference sequence). CDR3 length: 15 residues.

This clone was seen repeatedly, ten times or more. The chain uses TRBV7-2 and TRBJ1-2; the match to TRBD1 covers 9 bases. This CDR3 region has 13 residues. Trimming cost V 3 bases and J 11 bases; bases outside gene matches: 7. In germline, CDR1 is SGHTA, CDR2 FQGNSA. The CDR3 sequence is CASSFQRDREYTF. In DNA form, the CDR3 reads TGTGCCAGCAGCTTCCAACGGGACAGGGAGTACACCTTC.

The chain employs TRBV28 and TRBJ1-5; D is uncertain. Trimming pared 7 bases from V and 4 bases from J, leaving 17 bases between. Looked up from germline, CDR1 is MDHEN and CDR2 is SYDVKM. CDR3 length: 15 residues. In nucleotides, the CDR3 is TGTGCCAGCACAAACATCTGGACGGGGAATCAGCCCCAGCATTTT. Encoded protein: CASTNIWTGNQPQHF.

This clone has a handful of counts. This chain links TRBV2 with TRBJ1-5; unclear D gene. The germline V gene encodes CDR1 SNHLY and CDR2 FYNNEI. The CDR3 spans 18 residues. Trimming took 4 bases from V and 0 from J, leaving 19 bases between them. The chain's CDR3 is CASSVEGSSPYSNQPQHF. The CDR3 DNA sequence: TGTGCCAGCAGTGTCGAAGGTTCAAGCCCGTATAGCAATCAGCCCCAGCATTTT.

This chain links TRBV6-1 with TRBJ2-7; possibly TRBD2 for D (6 bases). The CDR3 is 14 residues long. Germline assignment: CDR1 MNHNS and CDR2 SASEGT. The germline V and J ends were trimmed by 6 bases and 2 bases, with 14 bases remaining between them. CDR3 in amino acids: CASSRQEGAYEQYF. The CDR3 DNA reads as TGTGCCAGCAGCCGTCAGGAGGGAGCCTACGAGCAGTACTTC.

The chain joins TRBV5-8 to TRBJ2-7; TRBD1 might be the D (6 bases). Germline V gene lookup returns CDR1 SGHTS and CDR2 YDEGEE. The CDR3 consists of 13 residues. Between the trimmed V and J ends, which lost 5 bases and 4 bases, there was a span of 13 bases. In nucleotides, the CDR3 is TGTGCCAGCAGTACGGACAGCAAGTACGAGCAGTACTTC. Its translation is CASSTDSKYEQYF.

The rearrangement uses TRBV6-1 and TRBJ1-5; 7 bases align to TRBD1. The CDR3 consists of 18 residues. The V gene's germline CDR1 is MNHNS and CDR2 SASEGT. With 4 bases clipped from V and 0 bases from J, the junction kept 12 bases outside the gene matches. CDR3 DNA: TGTGCCAGCAGTGCAAAAGGACAGGTTACCGCTAGCAATCAGCCCCAGCATTTT. Residues: CASSAKGQVTASNQPQHF.

V usage is TRBV4-1 and J usage is TRBJ1-3; no clear D gene. Trimming left V 1 base short and J 2 bases short, with 9 bases between. CDR1 is MGHRA and CDR2 is YSYEKL in the germline V gene. CDR3 size: 15 residues. The CDR3 loop is CASSQVNTAGNTIYF. The CDR3 nucleotides are TGCGCCAGCAGCCAAGTGAACACAGCTGGAAACACCATATATTTT.

With respect to this clone: A far larger clone lies a single base away; this is likely a read error. V gene TRBV5-1 combines with J gene TRBJ2-2, with no clear D. CDR1 SGHRS and CDR2 YFSETQ come from the germline V gene. V shed 2 bases and J shed 3 bases, with 2 bases lying between them. The CDR3 length is 12 residues. As DNA, the CDR3 is TGCGCCAGCAGCTTTGACACCGGGGAGCTGTTTTTT. Protein product: CASSFDTGELFF.

Only one count was recorded for this clone. The genes are TRBV11-2 and TRBJ1-1; 7 nucleotides align to TRBD1. Germline assignment: CDR1 SGHAT and CDR2 FQNNGV. The CDR3 sequence is 15 residues long. J was trimmed by 0 bases and V by 5 bases; bases with no gene match: 6. This chain's CDR3 is CASSIPTGVNTEAFF. The CDR3, as DNA: TGTGCCAGCAGCATCCCAACAGGGGTGAACACTGAAGCTTTCTTT.

The chain recombines TRBV7-8 with TRBJ1-2, with TRBD1 matching 9 bases. There are 15 residues in the CDR3. V was pared by 5 bases and J by 5 bases, with 9 bases of the junction left unmatched. From germline, CDR1 is SGHVS and CDR2 FQNEAQ. The CDR3 spells CASSTRTGVKYGYTF. CDR3 bases: TGTGCCAGCAGCACCAGGACAGGGGTGAAGTATGGCTACACCTTC. The full variable domain, in which reference TRBV7-8 and TRBJ1-2 provide the parts outside the CDR3, is GAGVSQSPRYKVAKRGQDVALRCDPISGHVSLFWYQQALGQGPEFLTYFQNEAQLDKSGLPSDRFFAERPEGSVSTLKIQRTQQEDSAVYLCASSTRTGVKYGYTFGSGTRLTVV.

V is TRBV11-1 and J is TRBJ1-4; 7 bases map to TRBD1. The CDR3 is made up of 13 amino acids. Germline V gives CDR1 SGHAT, CDR2 FQDESV (reference sequence). After removal of 6 bases from V and 6 bases from J, the junction contained 4 bases not matched to a gene. In DNA form, the CDR3 reads TGTGCCAGCAGGTTCACAGGGGATGAAAAACTGTTTTTT. Amino acids: CASRFTGDEKLFF.

This clone was seen a handful of times. The V and J genes are TRBV4-1 and TRBJ1-4; D is undetermined. This CDR3 comprises 14 residues. Germline V gives CDR1 MGHRA, CDR2 YSYEKL. V was trimmed by 0 bases and J by 6 bases, leaving 8 bases between them. The CDR3 protein is CASSQDLRDEKLFF. The CDR3, as DNA: TGCGCCAGCAGCCAAGATCTTAGGGATGAAAAACTGTTTTTT.

CDR3 in amino acids: CASSLHRVANTEAFF. Written as DNA, the CDR3 is TGTGCCAGCAGCCTTCACAGGGTAGCGAACACTGAAGCTTTCTTT. The chain links TRBV27 to TRBJ1-1, with TRBD1 as a possible D gene (6 bases). V shed 6 bases and J shed 1 base, with 15 bases lying between them. The CDR3 length is 15 residues. CDR1 MNHEY and CDR2 SMNVEV come from the germline V gene (reference sequence).

The chain has TRBV19 and TRBJ2-7; 7 positions match TRBD1. This CDR3 comprises 16 residues. Germline CDR1 LNHDA, CDR2 SQIVND (reference sequence). Trimming at V came to 5 bases and at J to 0 bases, leaving 10 bases not matched to a gene. CDR3 sequence reads: CASSERTGSSSYEQYF. The CDR3 region has the DNA TGTGCCAGTAGTGAACGGACAGGATCGAGCTCCTACGAGCAGTACTTC.

As concerns this clone: This sample includes further DNA sequences coding for the same CDR3. V is TRBV7-9 and J is TRBJ2-5; TRBD2 matches 7 bases. The CDR3 sequence is 13 residues long. V gave up 6 bases and J gave up 5 bases; unmatched junction bases: 6. The germline CDR1 and CDR2 sequences are SEHNR and FQNEAQ (reference sequence). CDR3 protein: CASSLMGGETQYF. The CDR3 coding sequence is TGTGCCAGCAGTCTAATGGGAGGGGAGACCCAGTACTTC.

This clone was seen once. This chain links TRBV11-1 with TRBJ2-7; 8 bases match TRBD1. Germline-derived CDR1 and CDR2 are SGHAT and FQDESV (reference sequence). The length of the CDR3 is 16 residues. The junction had 11 bases not matched to a gene; V was cut back by 5 bases and J by 2 bases. The CDR3 sequence is CASSRTGTGLTYEQYF. The CDR3 nucleotides read TGTGCCAGCAGCCGAACCGGGACAGGTCTCACCTACGAGCAGTACTTC. The whole variable domain, filled in from reference TRBV11-1 and TRBJ2-7, reads EAEVAQSPRYKITEKSQAVAFWCDPISGHATLYWYRQILGQGPELLVQFQDESVVDDSQLPKDRFSAERLKGVDSTLKIQPAELGDSAMYLCASSRTGTGLTYEQYFGPGTRLTVT.

The V gene is TRBV28, the J gene TRBJ1-2; D is unresolved. Trimming removed 6 bases from V and 3 bases from J, with 11 bases in between. Germline values: CDR1 MDHEN, CDR2 SYDVKM. This CDR3 is built from 13 residues. CDR3 region: CASSFDTDYGYTF. CDR3 coding DNA: TGTGCCAGCAGCTTTGACACAGACTATGGCTACACCTTC.

CDR3 loop: CASMKQGVGKLFF. The CDR3 DNA reads as TGTGCCAGCATGAAACAGGGAGTAGGAAAACTGTTTTTT. V gene TRBV6-1 combines with J gene TRBJ1-4; possibly TRBD1 for D (6 bases). The germline V gene encodes CDR1 MNHNS and CDR2 SASEGT. Trimming shortened V by 7 bases and J by 10 bases, and 16 bases separated the two germline ends. CDR3 length equals 13 residues.

This clone showed up just once. The rearrangement links TRBV5-1 to TRBJ2-3; D perhaps matches TRBD2 (6 bases). The CDR3 spans 15 residues. Trimming left V 0 bases short and J 2 bases short, with 10 bases between. From germline, CDR1 is SGHRS and CDR2 YFSETQ. Here the CDR3 DNA reads TGCGCCAGCAGCTTGGGGAGCGGGCTCACAGATACGCAGTATTTT. Its protein product is CASSLGSGLTDTQYF.

This chain connects TRBV29-1 to TRBJ1-2; the match to TRBD1 covers 10 bases. Germline CDR1 and CDR2: SQVTM and ANQGSEA. V shed 5 bases and J 5 bases; nucleotides not matched to a gene: 11. The CDR3 extends over 15 amino acids. CDR3 DNA: TGCAGCGTTTCGACAGGGGGCGCGGATCGGTATGGCTACACCTTC. Encoded protein: CSVSTGGADRYGYTF.

The J gene is TRBJ2-7, the V gene TRBV27; D tentatively fits TRBD1 or TRBD2 (5 bases each). The V end lost 5 bases, the J end lost 5 bases, and 25 bases lay between the germline ends. The CDR3 spans 17 residues. CDR1 is MNHEY and CDR2 is SMNVEV in the germline V gene (reference sequence). For the CDR3, the DNA is TGTGCCAGCAGTCAGGCCCGGCTTCGGGGACGCAGGAACGAGCAGTACTTC. Translating it yields CASSQARLRGRRNEQYF.

The V and J genes are TRBV20-1 and TRBJ2-3; TRBD2 might be the D (6 bases). V dropped 5 bases and J dropped 8 bases, with 11 bases sitting between them. From germline, CDR1 is DFQATT and CDR2 SNEGSKA (reference sequence). The CDR3 loop spans 11 amino acids. The CDR3 sequence is CSASPSVTQYF. DNA of the CDR3: TGCAGTGCTTCCCCTAGCGTTACGCAGTATTTT.

The V gene is TRBV7-9, the J gene TRBJ1-4, with TRBD1 matching 9 bases. J gave up 7 bases and V 5 bases, and 8 bases lay outside the gene matches. Germline-derived CDR1 and CDR2 are SEHNR and FQNEAQ (reference sequence). This CDR3 has 15 residues. CDR3 DNA: TGTGCCAGCAGCGATAGAGACAGGGGGGGTGAAAAACTGTTTTTT. Protein: CASSDRDRGGEKLFF. Supplemented by reference TRBV7-9 and TRBJ1-4, the full variable domain reads DTGVSQNPRHKITKRGQNVTFRCDPISEHNRLYWYRQTLGQGPEFLTYFQNEAQLEKSRLLSDRFSAERPKGSFSTLEIQRTEQGDSAMYLCASSDRDRGGEKLFFGSGTQLSVL.

Remarks on this clone: This same CDR3 is encoded by further DNA sequences in the sample. The J gene is TRBJ2-1, the V gene TRBV5-1; D is undetermined. CDR1 SGHRS and CDR2 YFSETQ come from the germline V gene. The CDR3 totals 13 residues. V was pared by 1 base and J by 5 bases, with 7 bases between. This CDR3 reads CASSLMGNNEQFF. In nucleotides, the CDR3 is TGCGCCAGCAGCTTGATGGGAAACAATGAGCAGTTCTTC.

The V gene is TRBV7-9, the J gene TRBJ1-4; TRBD1 might be the D (5 bases). The CDR3 length is 15 residues. Germline CDR1 and CDR2: SEHNR and FQNEAQ (reference sequence). Trimming shortened V by 2 bases and J by 7 bases, and 14 bases separated the two germline ends. The CDR3 region is CASSLQGFGGEKLFF. The CDR3 region has the DNA TGTGCCAGCAGCTTACAGGGATTTGGCGGTGAAAAACTGTTTTTT.

V and J are TRBV28 and TRBJ1-2; D is perhaps TRBD1 (6 bases). The germline V gene encodes CDR1 MDHEN and CDR2 SYDVKM. Between the trimmed V and J ends, which lost 5 bases and 3 bases, there was a span of 22 bases. This CDR3 contains 17 residues. The CDR3 region is CASSPYRLQGSHYGYTF. CDR3 DNA sequence: TGTGCCAGCAGTCCATATCGGTTACAGGGCTCCCACTATGGCTACACCTTC.